The TCR beta chain under discussion was sequenced for a study of blood T cells in healthy people across ages. In the study overall: Template switching recovered approximately one barcoded beta molecule for every two T cells.

The sample holds a few counts of this clonotype. Its matching antigen is unknown. General study points: Diversity of TCR beta correlated strongly with naive T cell percentage.

CDR3 length: 18 amino acids. The V gene lost 1 base and the J gene lost 3 bases, with 22 bases spanning the gap. The germline gives CDR1 SGHKS, CDR2 YYEKEE (reference sequence). A second PCR of 7 to 11 cycles used a sample-barcoded 5' primer and a J-beta primer mix. Carrying 12 random nucleotides, a template-switch adaptor labeled each individual cDNA molecule. TCRdb re-analysed the 5' RACE reads in MiXCR, keeping a single row per CDR3 protein. The table shows 600,000 to 900,000 distinct CDR3 sequences, with around 25% occurring only once. The sample was also reused in another study, on T cells of mothers and their children. That report notes: A slight, non-significant increase in overlap was found for related mother-child pairs relative to unrelated pairs.

This clonotype was sampled from a boy younger than 18 in good health. Sample: blood. The V call is TRBV5-5, the J call TRBJ1-1, with a possible D match to TRBD1 (6 bases). CDR3 sequence: CASSLSVVARGADTEAFF. CDR3 nucleotide sequence: TGTGCCAGCAGCTTGAGCGTCGTTGCACGGGGGGCTGACACTGAAGCTTTCTTT.